The sequence of this T cell receptor beta chain was determined in a study of blood T cell repertoires in COVID-19. Profiled with immunoSEQ multiplex PCR; TCRdb holds only in-frame clones, not every one. This table has fewer than 200,000 clones, roughly 86% appearing once. The CDR3 has 14 amino acids. Germline CDR1 is SGHTS and CDR2 is YDEGEE. Trimming removed 4 bases at V and 7 bases at J, with 14 bases between. This TCR was recovered from a middle-aged woman in a cohort exposed to, infected with or recovered from COVID-19 (not recorded which). Sequencing input: PBMCs or T cells enriched from blood (not recorded which). J is TRBJ2-2 and V is TRBV5-8; possible D gene TRBD2, 5 bases. The CDR3 DNA reads as TGTGCCAGCAGCCCCCTCCGGGGATTCGGGGAGCTGTTTTTT. Protein product: CASSPLRGFGELFF.